These T cell receptor beta chains were read from a single sample in a study of blood T cell repertoires in COVID-19. This table comes from immunoSEQ multiplex PCR, and its TCRdb copy is limited to in-frame clones, with some not included. The sample lists 250,000 to 300,000 clones; roughly nine tenths were seen once. Sequencing was done on a sample of peripheral blood. The receptors here all came from a man aged 50 or older with acute or convalescent COVID-19. The CDR3 runs from the conserved cysteine through the conserved F or W. The order of the fields is V gene, J gene, CDR3 protein.

v_gene: TRBV30; j_gene: TRBJ2-2; CDR3aa: CASHRGNTGELFF
v_gene: TRBV18; j_gene: TRBJ1-1; CDR3aa: CASSPYTLGGSTEAFF
v_gene: TRBV19; j_gene: TRBJ2-7; CDR3aa: CASSIRTGYEQYF
v_gene: TRBV3-1/TRBV3-2; j_gene: TRBJ1-6; CDR3aa: CASSQDSKPLHF
v_gene: TRBV13; j_gene: TRBJ2-6; CDR3aa: CASSLYGANVLTF
v_gene: TRBV9; j_gene: TRBJ1-6; CDR3aa: CASSVRGNSPLHF
v_gene: TRBV19; j_gene: TRBJ2-7; CDR3aa: CASPLGEDSYEQYF
v_gene: TRBV5-1; j_gene: TRBJ2-3; CDR3aa: CASSLGGGSRNTQYF
v_gene: TRBV4-1; j_gene: TRBJ1-4; CDR3aa: CASSQDRIRYMGLRDEKLFF
v_gene: TRBV7-2; j_gene: TRBJ1-6; CDR3aa: CASSLGQAGNSPLHF
v_gene: TRBV14; j_gene: TRBJ2-7; CDR3aa: CASSSLGALSYEQYF
v_gene: TRBV4-1; j_gene: TRBJ2-5; CDR3aa: CASSQAPPGAVEIRTQYF
v_gene: TRBV6-1; j_gene: TRBJ1-1; CDR3aa: CASSEAGWARDTEAFF
v_gene: TRBV5-1; j_gene: TRBJ1-2; CDR3aa: CASSPEGAHRGYTF
v_gene: TRBV3-1/TRBV3-2; j_gene: TRBJ1-2; CDR3aa: CASSLEPGSRNGYTF
v_gene: TRBV5-1; j_gene: TRBJ1-6; CDR3aa: CASSRGQGNNSPLHF
v_gene: TRBV13; j_gene: TRBJ2-7; CDR3aa: CASSSARGSYEQYF
v_gene: TRBV7-9; j_gene: TRBJ2-7; CDR3aa: CATRPHSRQSSYEQYF
v_gene: TRBV6-5; j_gene: TRBJ2-7; CDR3aa: CASRFSGTSAYEQYF
v_gene: TRBV3-1/TRBV3-2; j_gene: TRBJ1-1; CDR3aa: CASSLYTGEAEAFF
v_gene: TRBV27; j_gene: TRBJ2-2; CDR3aa: CASRDRITGELFF
v_gene: TRBV7-6; j_gene: TRBJ1-3; CDR3aa: CASGDRGQGGNTIYF
v_gene: TRBV18; j_gene: TRBJ1-5; CDR3aa: CASSLQGRGYSNQPQHF
v_gene: TRBV19; j_gene: TRBJ2-2; CDR3aa: CASSKAGGRITGELFF
v_gene: TRBV5-1; j_gene: TRBJ1-6; CDR3aa: CASSSTDRGSYNSPLHF
v_gene: TRBV29-1; j_gene: TRBJ2-2; CDR3aa: CSGGLAANTGELFF
v_gene: TRBV6-4; j_gene: TRBJ2-2; CDR3aa: CASSESGYTGELFF
v_gene: TRBV11-3; j_gene: TRBJ1-1; CDR3aa: CASSLDSVNTEAFF
v_gene: TRBV3-1/TRBV3-2; j_gene: TRBJ2-3; CDR3aa: CASSRGFRGGTGDTQYF
v_gene: TRBV30; j_gene: TRBJ1-3; CDR3aa: CAWRPPFPRDSDTIYF
v_gene: TRBV18; j_gene: TRBJ1-5; CDR3aa: CASSPRQGRGNQPQHF
v_gene: TRBV10-2; j_gene: TRBJ2-2; CDR3aa: CASILTGTAGVGELFF
v_gene: TRBV12-3/TRBV12-4; j_gene: TRBJ1-5; CDR3aa: CASSAAGWQPQHF
v_gene: TRBV12-5; j_gene: TRBJ1-2; CDR3aa: CASGLKGASGYTF
v_gene: TRBV6-1; j_gene: TRBJ1-5; CDR3aa: CASSERGLSNQPQHF
v_gene: TRBV6-2/TRBV6-3; j_gene: TRBJ2-5; CDR3aa: CASSPTEETQYF
v_gene: TRBV3-1/TRBV3-2; j_gene: TRBJ2-1; CDR3aa: CASSRGLAGGYNEQFF
v_gene: TRBV24-1; j_gene: TRBJ2-1; CDR3aa: CATSEGTSGRDEQFF
v_gene: TRBV5-5; j_gene: TRBJ2-7; CDR3aa: CASSLLALGEQYF
v_gene: TRBV6-2/TRBV6-3; j_gene: TRBJ2-3; CDR3aa: CASSYAGAGTDTQYF
v_gene: TRBV5-1; j_gene: TRBJ1-2; CDR3aa: CASSLAGQGNGYTF
v_gene: TRBV11-3; j_gene: TRBJ2-7; CDR3aa: CASSPTGQSYEQYF
v_gene: TRBV5-1; j_gene: TRBJ2-5; CDR3aa: CASSPLPGQGSGETQYF
v_gene: TRBV7-9; j_gene: TRBJ2-3; CDR3aa: CASSLGGGLYTDTQYF
v_gene: TRBV5-1; j_gene: TRBJ1-2; CDR3aa: CASSLGAGDDGYTF
v_gene: TRBV4-2; j_gene: TRBJ1-2; CDR3aa: CASSQGEEGYTF
v_gene: TRBV5-1; j_gene: TRBJ1-6; CDR3aa: CASSPVDRVNSPLHF
v_gene: TRBV5-1; j_gene: TRBJ2-7; CDR3aa: CASSLAGTGAYEQYF
v_gene: TRBV10-1; j_gene: TRBJ1-1; CDR3aa: CASSLGLNTEAFF
v_gene: TRBV6-5; j_gene: TRBJ1-2; CDR3aa: CASRGESPYGYTF
v_gene: TRBV3-1/TRBV3-2; j_gene: TRBJ1-6; CDR3aa: CASSPGQGDASPLHF
v_gene: TRBV2; j_gene: TRBJ2-2; CDR3aa: CASGRDTNTGELFF
v_gene: TRBV24-1; j_gene: TRBJ2-3; CDR3aa: CATSDFNSGGPTDTQYF
v_gene: TRBV3-1/TRBV3-2; j_gene: TRBJ2-7; CDR3aa: CASSQPGQGVHEQYF
v_gene: TRBV9; j_gene: TRBJ1-2; CDR3aa: CASSLGPTTNYGYTF
v_gene: TRBV6-4; j_gene: TRBJ2-1; CDR3aa: CASSWGQGGNEQFF
v_gene: TRBV2; j_gene: TRBJ1-5; CDR3aa: CASSDNRNQPQHF